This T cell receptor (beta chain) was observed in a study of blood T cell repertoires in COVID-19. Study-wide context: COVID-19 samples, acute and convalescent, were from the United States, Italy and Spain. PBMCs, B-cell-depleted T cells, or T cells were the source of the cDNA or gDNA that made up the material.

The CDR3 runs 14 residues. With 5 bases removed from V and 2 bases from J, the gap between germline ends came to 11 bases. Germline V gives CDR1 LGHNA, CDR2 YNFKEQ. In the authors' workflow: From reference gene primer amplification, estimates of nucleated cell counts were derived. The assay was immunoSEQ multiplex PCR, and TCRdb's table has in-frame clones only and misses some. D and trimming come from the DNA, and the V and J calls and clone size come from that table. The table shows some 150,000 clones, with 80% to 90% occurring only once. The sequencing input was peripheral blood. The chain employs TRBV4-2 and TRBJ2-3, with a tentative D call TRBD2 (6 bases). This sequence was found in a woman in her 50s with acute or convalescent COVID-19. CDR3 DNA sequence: TGTGCCAGCAGCGGGGACTCCGTCACAGATACGCAGTATTTT. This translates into CASSGDSVTDTQYF.